This TCR beta chain was profiled in a study of shared clonotypes between healthy human individuals. Naive CD8 cells comprised CD45RO-negative, CCR7-positively selected cells, excluding terminally differentiated effector memory CD45RA+ cells. Note on this clone: As yet, its antigen is unknown.

In germline, CDR1 is MNHNS, CDR2 SASEGT. The CDR3 consists of 14 residues. V lost 7 bases and J lost 5; bases outside the gene matches: 8. Profiling relied on immunoSEQ multiplex PCR, and the TCRdb table lists in-frame clones only, not all of them. Counted here are approximately 650,000 clones, nearly 97% occurring once; the ten biggest clones make up around 0.097%. Study results and limitations: Relative to their counterparts shared across all four donors, non-shared clonotypes exhibited diminished generation probabilities.

This chain connects TRBV6-1 to TRBJ1-5; 7 bases agree with TRBD1. The sample taken for sequencing was naive CD8+ T cells sorted from blood. The source is a young woman in good health. The CDR3 spells CASTGGTAYQPQHF. The CDR3 DNA follows: TGTGCCAGCACGGGAGGGACAGCTTATCAGCCCCAGCATTTT.